This record concerns one TCR beta chain sequence. The entry originates in a study of T cells after yellow fever vaccination. At the level of the study: Those fractions that held only low numbers of cells were prepared using the SMART-Seq v4 Ultra Low Input RNA kit.

TCRdb re-analysed the 5' RACE reads in MiXCR, keeping a single row per CDR3 protein. The sample has over 250,000 distinct CDR3 sequences, roughly 5% seen once. The CDR3 is 14 amino acids. The germline gives CDR1 SGHDT, CDR2 YYEEEE. Trimming left V 6 bases short and J 0 bases short, with 10 bases between. The chain combines TRBV5-6 with TRBJ2-4; unclear D gene. This TCR was recovered from a man between 18 and 35 years old who received the YFV17D yellow fever vaccine. Here the sequenced sample was CD4+ T cells sorted from PBMCs, taken on the day of the yellow fever booster vaccination. CDR3 in amino acids: CASTFGPAKNIQYF. CDR3 DNA: TGTGCCAGCACCTTCGGCCCAGCCAAAAACATTCAGTACTTC.